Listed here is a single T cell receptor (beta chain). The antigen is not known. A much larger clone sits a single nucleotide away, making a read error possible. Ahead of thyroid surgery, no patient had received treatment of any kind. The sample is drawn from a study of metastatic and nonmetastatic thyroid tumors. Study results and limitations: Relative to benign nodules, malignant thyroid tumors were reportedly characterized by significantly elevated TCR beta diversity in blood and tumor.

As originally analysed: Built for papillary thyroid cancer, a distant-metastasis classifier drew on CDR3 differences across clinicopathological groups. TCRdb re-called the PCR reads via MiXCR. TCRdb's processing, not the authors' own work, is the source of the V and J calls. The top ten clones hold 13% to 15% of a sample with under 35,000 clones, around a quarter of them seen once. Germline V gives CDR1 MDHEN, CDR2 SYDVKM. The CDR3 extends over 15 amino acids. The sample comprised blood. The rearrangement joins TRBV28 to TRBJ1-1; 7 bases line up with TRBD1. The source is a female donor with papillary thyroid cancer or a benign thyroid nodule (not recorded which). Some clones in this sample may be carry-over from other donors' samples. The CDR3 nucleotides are TGTGTCAGCAGTCCAAGGCAGGGGGGGAGCACTGAAGCTTTCTTT. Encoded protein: CVSSPRQGGSTEAFF.